The 5 T cell receptor beta chains in this list originate from one sample, sequenced in a study of shared clonotypes between healthy human individuals. Data came from immunoSEQ multiplex PCR; TCRdb stores just in-frame clones and leaves some out. The sample lists approximately 720,000 clones, about three quarters occurring once. The specimen was memory CD4+ T cells sorted from blood. Subset specified: CD45RA-negative fraction. These TCRs come from a woman aged 30 to 39 in good health.

A word on this clone: This may come from a read error, since a much larger clone is one base off. Other nucleotide sequences from this sample produce the same CDR3. The chain employs TRBV7-9 and TRBJ2-7, with TRBD2 matching over 7 bases. The V and J ends lost 5 bases and 0 bases, in that order; junction bases with no gene match: 4. The CDR3 spans 14 residues. CDR1 and CDR2 (germline): SEHNR, FQNEAQ (reference sequence). CDR3 sequence reads: CASSPQRDSYEQYF. CDR3 bases: TGTGCCAGCAGCCCGCAGCGGGACTCCTACGAGCAGTACTTC. The entire variable domain, with the rest obtained from reference TRBV7-9 and TRBJ2-7, is as follows: DTGVSQNPRHKITKRGQNVTFRCDPISEHNRLYWYRQTLGQGPEFLTYFQNEAQLEKSRLLSDRFSAERPKGSFSTLEIQRTEQGDSAMYLCASSPQRDSYEQYFGPGTRLTVT.

The chain links TRBV10-1 to TRBJ2-7; D ambiguous. V lost 2 bases and J 3 bases, leaving 5 bases between the germline ends. The CDR3 totals 12 residues. Germline V gene lookup returns CDR1 WNHNN and CDR2 SYGVQD (reference sequence). The CDR3 DNA is TGCGCCAGCAGTGAGAAGGGCTACGAGCAGTACTTC. This gives the protein CASSEKGYEQYF.

This chain's CDR3 is CATGDPGQASSGANVLTF. The CDR3 DNA sequence: TGTGCCACTGGGGATCCGGGACAGGCGAGCTCTGGGGCCAACGTCCTGACTTTC. J is TRBJ2-6 and V is TRBV10-3, with 8 bases matching TRBD1. J lost 0 bases, V lost 10 bases, and 14 bases had no gene match. Germline V gives CDR1 ENHRY, CDR2 SYGVKD. This CDR3 region has 18 residues.

This clone showed up just a few times. The gene calls are TRBV7-9 and TRBJ1-2; 7 bases agree with TRBD1. V was clipped by 4 bases and J by 7 bases; unmatched bases: 15. Germline loops: CDR1 SEHNR, CDR2 FQNEAQ (reference sequence). This CDR3 is 16 amino acids long. CDR3 nucleotide sequence: TGTGCCAGCAGCTCACCTAGACAGGGCCCCTGGGGTGGCTACACCTTC. The encoded protein is CASSSPRQGPWGGYTF.

The chain employs TRBV29-1 and TRBJ1-1; D gene unclear. The germline V gene encodes CDR1 SQVTM and CDR2 ANQGSEA. The CDR3 has 9 residues. The ends were cut back, 7 bases at V and 12 bases at J, with 12 bases in the middle. The CDR3 DNA reads as TGCAGCGCTGGTCGGGGATCTTTCTTT. Its protein is CSAGRGSFF.